The entry that follows covers one TCR beta chain sequence. This clonotype occurred a few times. No antigen is known for it. The input lacks base qualities; no much larger clone sits a single base away. This sample is drawn from a study of T cell repertoires in cytomegalovirus infection (dated by TCRdb to the late 2010s). Broadly, across the study: The peptide stimulations were aimed at well-studied HLA-B-restricted epitopes as well as recently identified HLA-C-restricted CMV epitopes, whose presentation resists viral immunomodulation. The HLA type of each donor mattered for the analysis, because public TCR beta signatures pointed to carriage of CMV infection along with the matching HLA type. The full study reports these points: The ex vivo response was dominated by HLA-C-restricted CMV-specific TCR beta clonotypes, which also provided the single most frequent clonotype in two of eight donors. In both this cohort and an independent roughly 400-donor cohort, the cumulative frequency of public TCR beta family members distinguished carriers of CMV infection plus the relevant HLA type.

Sequenced using an Illumina HiSeq 1500. TCRdb handled the public reads itself, with Q25 trimming in fastp and clone calling in MiXCR, and kept productive beta chains. Merged by CDR3 protein, the rows form single entries marked with the most common genes and DNA. The sample table contains 650,000 to 850,000 distinct CDR3 sequences; only one count was recorded for 25% to 30% of them. The ten largest clones capture around 13% of the sample. The intended sense of this specimen's treatment or condition label: in vitro stimulation with specific CMV peptide epitopes to enrich CMV-specific T cells. Germline trimming amounts to 1 base on V and 5 bases on J, with 3 as the count of junction bases outside the gene matches. From cysteine to phenylalanine, the CDR3 is 14 amino acids long. The DNA shown is the 42-base CDR3, in frame from base 1. Per the germline V gene (reference sequence), DFQATT is the CDR1 and SNEGSKA is the CDR2.

This TCR was recovered from a human donor in good health (CMV status not recorded). Some clones in this sample may be carry-over from other donors' samples. The sequence joins TRBV20-1 to TRBJ2-1, with 9 bases in between that match TRBD1. Sequencing was performed on cultured CD8+ T cells from PBMCs, taken from culture after CMV antigen stimulation. In nucleotide form, the sequence is TGCAGTGCTAGAGGGGACAGGGCGCACAATGAGCAGTTCTTC. It translates as CSARGDRAHNEQFF.